A selection of T cell receptor beta chains follows, all from one sample in a study of blood T cell repertoires in COVID-19. Clones were read by immunoSEQ multiplex PCR, and TCRdb kept only the in-frame ones, dropping some. The data contain roughly 450,000 clones, around 91% of them singletons. The sample comprised PBMCs or T cells enriched from blood (not recorded which). These receptors originate from a man younger than 35 who had recovered from COVID-19. Both conserved end residues are part of each CDR3. A D gene is named only where the DNA matches it firmly. Where a row states a size, it is once, few, many or the class of an expanded clone; other rows omit it.

j_call d_call clone_size v_call cdr3_aa cdr3_nt
TRBJ2-7 TRBD1 - TRBV6-1 CASSEVQGAYEQYF TGTGCCAGCAGTGAAGTCCAGGGGGCTTACGAGCAGTACTTC
TRBJ1-2 - - TRBV12-3/TRBV12-4 CASSPRYRDGYTF TGTGCCAGCAGTCCCAGGTACAGGGATGGCTACACCTTC
TRBJ1-4 TRBD1 few TRBV5-1 CASSFRTGNEKLFF TGCGCCAGCAGCTTTCGGACAGGGAATGAAAAACTGTTTTTT
TRBJ2-1 TRBD2 - TRBV7-3 CASSLMAGGPAYNEQFF TGTGCCAGCAGCTTAATGGCGGGAGGCCCAGCCTACAATGAGCAGTTCTTC
TRBJ1-1 - - TRBV23-1 CASSQRVITEAFF TGCGCCAGCAGTCAACGGGTGATTACTGAAGCTTTCTTT
TRBJ2-7 - - TRBV7-7 CASLKQYEQYF TGTGCCAGCCTGAAACAGTACGAGCAGTACTTC
TRBJ2-1 TRBD2 - TRBV10-1 CASSEGPSGNSYNEQFF TGCGCCAGCAGTGAGGGTCCTAGCGGAAACTCCTACAATGAGCAGTTCTTC
TRBJ1-2 - - TRBV5-1 CASSYGTSASMTGYTF TGCGCCAGCAGCTACGGCACTAGCGCCTCCATGACCGGCTACACCTTC
TRBJ1-1 - - TRBV6-5 CASSLPGRTEAFF TGTGCCAGCAGTCTCCCGGGTCGAACTGAAGCTTTCTTT
TRBJ1-2 - - TRBV27 CASSLSAGAYYGYTF TGTGCCAGCAGTTTATCTGCAGGGGCCTACTATGGCTACACCTTC
TRBJ1-2 TRBD1 - TRBV12-3/TRBV12-4 CASTPTGVYGYTF TGTGCCAGCACCCCGACAGGGGTCTATGGCTACACCTTC
TRBJ1-6 TRBD1 - TRBV6-5 CASGKQGAGDSPLHF TGTGCCAGCGGAAAACAGGGGGCGGGGGATTCACCCCTCCACTTT
TRBJ1-3 - - TRBV30 CAWNAVDSSGNTIYF TGTGCCTGGAATGCGGTCGACTCCTCTGGAAACACCATATATTTT
TRBJ2-5 TRBD2 - TRBV2 CASTQTLAGQETQYF TGTGCCAGCACCCAGACCTTAGCGGGGCAAGAGACCCAGTACTTC
TRBJ1-1 - - TRBV24-1 CATSDPGKPEAFF TGTGCCACCAGTGACCCGGGAAAGCCTGAAGCTTTCTTT
TRBJ2-5 TRBD2 - TRBV10-2 CASSEADSGRFSVGPQYF TGCGCCAGCAGTGAGGCGGATAGCGGGAGGTTCTCGGTTGGGCCCCAGTACTTC
TRBJ1-1 - - TRBV15 CATSRGGENTEAFF TGTGCCACCAGCAGGGGAGGGGAGAACACTGAAGCTTTCTTT
TRBJ1-5 - - TRBV10-3 CAISPSIGESNQPQHF TGTGCCATCAGTCCATCTATCGGGGAGAGCAATCAGCCCCAGCATTTT
TRBJ1-6 - - TRBV5-1 CASSNPDRASPLHF TGCGCCAGCAGCAACCCGGACAGAGCCTCACCCCTCCACTTT
TRBJ2-2 - - TRBV19 CASSSPRVTGELFF TGTGCCAGTAGTTCCCCACGGGTAACCGGGGAGCTGTTTTTT
TRBJ1-1 - few TRBV18 CASSPTVNTEAFF TGTGCCAGCTCACCGACAGTGAACACTGAAGCTTTCTTT
TRBJ1-2 - - TRBV28 CASSLERGYTF TGTGCCAGCAGTTTGGAGAGGGGCTACACCTTC
TRBJ2-5 - - TRBV5-4 CASGAIQETQYF TGTGCCAGCGGGGCTATCCAAGAGACCCAGTACTTC
TRBJ2-7 TRBD2 - TRBV5-4 CASSLGLAVYEQYF TGTGCCAGCAGCCTGGGACTAGCTGTATACGAGCAGTACTTC
TRBJ1-2 - - TRBV4-1 CASKKPGQNYGYTF TGCGCCAGCAAGAAACCCGGACAGAACTATGGCTACACCTTC
TRBJ1-3 - - TRBV12-5 CASGLVGRSGNTIYF TGTGCTAGTGGTTTGGTCGGCAGGTCTGGAAACACCATATATTTT
TRBJ2-7 TRBD2 - TRBV28 CAITSGGYEQYF TGTGCCATCACTAGCGGGGGGTACGAGCAGTACTTC
TRBJ1-1 TRBD1 - TRBV19 CASSSQGQAMRDTEAFF TGTGCCAGTAGTTCCCAGGGACAGGCAATGAGAGACACTGAAGCTTTCTTT
TRBJ2-7 - - TRBV28 CATSGKDYPNPYEQYF TGTGCCACCTCGGGGAAGGACTACCCAAATCCTTACGAGCAGTACTTC
TRBJ2-3 - - TRBV27 CASRPLRGGATQYF TGTGCCAGCAGACCCCTAAGGGGAGGAGCTACGCAGTATTTT
TRBJ1-5 - - TRBV15 CATSRLEQGPQPQHF TGTGCCACCAGCAGGCTCGAACAGGGACCTCAGCCCCAGCATTTT
TRBJ1-3 - - TRBV2 CASPPPGESGNTIYF TGTGCCAGCCCCCCGCCAGGGGAAAGTGGAAACACCATATATTTT
TRBJ2-7 - - TRBV6-5 CASTRAADEQYF TGTGCCAGCACCCGAGCCGCGGACGAGCAGTACTTC